The 27 T cell receptor beta chains reported below all come from one sample, sequenced in a study of metastatic and nonmetastatic thyroid tumors. TCRdb used MiXCR to call clones anew from the PCR reads. The table has 25,000 to 40,000 clones, around 7.4% seen once; the top ten hold around two fifths. Not a single patient had been given any form of treatment at any point before undergoing thyroid surgery. Material for sequencing was blood. The receptors come from a female donor with papillary thyroid cancer or a benign thyroid nodule (not recorded which). Some clones in this sample may be carry-over from other donors' samples.

This clone was counted many times. The chain carries TRBV6-1 and TRBJ2-7; the match to TRBD1 covers 7 bases. V trimming: 5 bases; J trimming: 6 bases; junction bases outside the gene matches: 10. CDR1 and CDR2 (germline): MNHNS, SASEGT. The CDR3 runs 14 residues. CDR3 DNA: TGTGCCAGCAGTTCCCCAGACAGGGAAGGCGAGCAGTACTTC. This sequence encodes CASSSPDREGEQYF.

This clone was seen a few times. A much larger clone differs from this one at a single base, so this may be a read error. Within the sample, other DNA sequences also encode this same CDR3. The chain combines TRBV19 with TRBJ2-1, with no clear D. The germline gives CDR1 LNHDA, CDR2 SQIVND (reference sequence). This CDR3 is built from 15 residues. The V gene lost 7 bases and the J gene lost 0 bases, with 13 bases spanning the gap. CDR3 nucleotides: TGTGCCAGTACCTCCAGTGAGAGCTCCTACAATGAGCAGTTCTTC. This gives the protein CASTSSESSYNEQFF.

Many counts were recorded for this clone. The genes are TRBV10-3 and TRBJ2-7; D is perhaps TRBD1 (5 bases). Germline CDR1 is ENHRY and CDR2 is SYGVKD. This CDR3 comprises 13 residues. V gave up 10 bases and J gave up 1 base, with 14 bases separating them. The CDR3 sequence: CATAPQGSYEQYF. In DNA, the CDR3 is TGTGCCACCGCGCCGCAGGGATCCTACGAGCAGTACTTC.

This clone has at least ten counts. This chain uses TRBV20-1 with TRBJ1-5, with 8 bases that match TRBD1. This CDR3 region has 15 residues. The germline V gene has CDR1 DFQATT and CDR2 SNEGSKA (reference sequence). Trimming at V came to 5 bases and at J to 4 bases, leaving 10 bases not matched to a gene. As DNA, the CDR3 is TGCAGTGCTGGAGGGGGACAGGCTGATAATCAGCCCCAGCATTTT. It specifies CSAGGGQADNQPQHF.

This clone was counted ten times or more. CDR3 residues: CASSQRLAASSYEQYF. CDR3 coding DNA: TGTGCCAGCAGCCAGAGACTAGCGGCAAGCTCCTACGAGCAGTACTTC. The V and J genes are TRBV3-1 and TRBJ2-7; TRBD2 agrees at 9 bases. Germline V lookup: CDR1 LGHDT, CDR2 YNNKEL (reference sequence). This CDR3 comprises 16 residues. J lost 0 bases, V lost 3 bases, and 6 bases had no gene match.

Details on this clone: This may be a read error: a much more frequent sequence differs by one nucleotide. In the same sample, other DNA sequences code for this CDR3. The genes are TRBV7-2 and TRBJ2-5, with D unclear. The ends were cut back, 1 base at V and 5 bases at J, with 8 bases in the middle. The germline V gene has CDR1 SGHTA and CDR2 FQGNSA. The CDR3 runs 13 residues. CDR3 bases: TGTGCCAGCAGCTTAGTCTTTAGGGAGACCCAGTACTTC. Protein product: CASSLVFRETQYF. Full variable domain (rest looked up from reference TRBV7-2 and TRBJ2-5): GAGVSQSPSNKVTEKGKDVELRCDPISGHTALYWYRQSLGQGLEFLIYFQGNSAPDKSGLPSDRFSAERTGGSVSTLTIQRTQQEDSAVYLCASSLVFRETQYFGPGTRLLVL.

This clone was detected many times. Additional DNA sequences in this sample encode the identical CDR3. The rearrangement uses TRBV12-3 or TRBV12-4 and TRBJ2-5; D might be TRBD2 (5 bases). V was shortened by 3 bases and J by 4 bases, with 18 bases between the two germline ends. CDR3 length: 16 amino acids. In nucleotides, the CDR3 is TGTGCCAGCAGTTTGGCGCAGCGGACCAGGTCAGAGACCCAGTACTTC. Protein: CASSLAQRTRSETQYF.

This clone was seen many times. The genes are TRBV20-1 and TRBJ2-1, with 7 bases lining up with TRBD2. The CDR3 sequence is 16 residues long. Per the germline V gene, CDR1 is DFQATT and CDR2 is SNEGSKA (reference sequence). Trimming at V came to 1 base and at J to 2 bases, leaving 8 bases not matched to a gene. The CDR3 region is CSARALVSGAYNEQFF. In DNA, the CDR3 is TGCAGTGCTAGAGCCCTTGTGAGCGGGGCCTACAATGAGCAGTTCTTC.

This clone was seen repeatedly, ten times or more. The J gene is TRBJ2-7, the V gene TRBV14; TRBD2 is a possible D gene (6 bases). The CDR3 runs to 14 residues. Looked up from germline, CDR1 is SGHDN and CDR2 is FVKESK. V was clipped by 4 bases and J by 2 bases, with 12 bases between them. The CDR3 sequence is CASSPMGGPYEQYF. The CDR3 bases are TGTGCCAGCAGCCCCATGGGAGGACCCTACGAGCAGTACTTC.

This clone was found a few times. Possible read error: a much larger clone is one base away. The rearrangement joins TRBV29-1 to TRBJ2-3, with 10 bases matching TRBD1. This CDR3 region has 16 residues. Germline-derived CDR1 and CDR2 are SQVTM and ANQGSEA. V lost 3 bases and J lost 1; bases outside the gene matches: 7. CDR3 sequence reads: CSVDSRDRGGTDTQYF. The DNA for the CDR3 is TGCAGCGTTGATTCCCGGGACAGGGGCGGCACAGATACGCAGTATTTT.

This clone has a count of ten or more. The rearrangement uses TRBV11-2 and TRBJ1-2, with 7 bases fitting TRBD1. Germline CDR1 and CDR2: SGHAT and FQNNGV. Trimming at V came to 6 bases and at J to 7 bases, leaving 14 bases not matched to a gene. The CDR3 has 15 amino acids. CDR3 loop: CASRFQLGGGGGYTF. The CDR3 DNA reads as TGTGCCAGCAGGTTCCAGCTGGGAGGGGGCGGTGGCTACACCTTC.

This clone was detected many times. The rearrangement uses TRBV18 and TRBJ1-2; a weak D match, TRBD1 (5 bases). Germline V gene sequence: CDR1 KGHSH, CDR2 LQKENI. This CDR3 is built from 14 residues. V was trimmed by 1 base and J by 5 bases, leaving 11 bases between them. The CDR3 here is CASSPRGAAYGYTF. For the CDR3, the DNA is TGTGCCAGCTCACCACGCGGGGCCGCATATGGCTACACCTTC.

This clone was observed at least ten times. The chain combines TRBV30 with TRBJ1-1; unclear D gene. The V end lost 5 bases, the J end lost 5 bases, and 15 bases lay between the germline ends. CDR1 GTSNPN and CDR2 SVGIG come from the germline V gene (reference sequence). This CDR3 contains 13 residues. The CDR3 loop is CAWGNQLGTEAFF. The CDR3 region has the DNA TGTGCCTGGGGAAACCAGTTAGGGACTGAAGCTTTCTTT.

This clone was observed at least ten times. The chain couples TRBV9 to TRBJ2-3; D is uncertain. Trimming cost V 1 base and J 0 bases, with 6 bases left between them. The V gene's germline CDR1 is SGDLS and CDR2 YYNGEE. The CDR3 loop spans 14 amino acids. CDR3 sequence (DNA): TGTGCCAGCAGCGTAACTTTGAGCACAGATACGCAGTATTTT. This sequence encodes CASSVTLSTDTQYF.

Comment on this clone: Given a much more abundant clone one base away, this may be a read error. The DNA for the CDR3 is TGTGTCAGCAGTCCCGGACTGGCGGGGGCGTTAGGTCTCAACTATGGCTACACCTTC. Protein product: CVSSPGLAGALGLNYGYTF. The chain couples TRBV5-6 to TRBJ1-2; perhaps TRBD1 as D (6 bases). Germline assignment: CDR1 SGHDT and CDR2 YYEEEE. The length of the CDR3 is 19 residues.

This clone was recorded many times. The chain couples TRBV4-1 to TRBJ2-5; the D call may be TRBD1 or TRBD2 (5 bases each). The V end was cut by 0 bases, the J end by 2 bases, with 16 bases between. Per germline, CDR1 MGHRA and CDR2 YSYEKL. The CDR3 sequence is 17 residues long. CDR3 nucleotides: TGCGCCAGCAGCCAAGAAGTAAGGGGACGGATACAAGAGACCCAGTACTTC. Amino acid sequence: CASSQEVRGRIQETQYF.

Regarding this clone: Since a much larger clone is just one base distant, this may be a read error. The chain has TRBV20-1 and TRBJ2-1; TRBD2 might be the D (7 bases). Germline CDR1 DFQATT, CDR2 SNEGSKA (reference sequence). This CDR3 has 16 residues. V gave up 6 bases and J gave up 12 bases, with 30 bases separating them. The CDR3 reads CSARMAQSGTSSGQFF. The CDR3 region has the DNA TGCAGTGCCCGCATGGCCCAGAGCGGGACATCAAGTGGGCAGTTCTTC.

The table lists this clone with many counts. The chain carries TRBV10-3 and TRBJ1-1; the D gene is possibly TRBD1 (5 bases). Germline CDR1 and CDR2: ENHRY and SYGVKD. The ends were cut back, 0 bases at V and 0 bases at J, with 8 bases in the middle. This CDR3 is 15 amino acids long. The chain's CDR3 is CAISESQDLNTEAFF. CDR3 sequence (DNA): TGTGCCATCAGTGAGTCACAGGACCTGAACACTGAAGCTTTCTTT.

About this clone itself: The junction shows a germline mismatch at one end, possibly a read error. This sequence joins TRBV6-1 and TRBJ1-3; TRBD1 might be the D (5 bases). Germline assignment: CDR1 MNHNS and CDR2 SASEGT. This CDR3 region has 15 residues. This CDR3 is CTSSERAGRANTIYF. The CDR3 coding sequence is TGTACCAGCAGTGAACGGGCAGGGAGGGCAAACACCATATATTTT.

This clone has ten or more counts. The J gene is TRBJ1-4, the V gene TRBV20-1; 8 bases match TRBD1. J gave up 4 bases and V 0 bases, and 4 bases lay outside the gene matches. The CDR3 has 15 residues. The V gene's germline CDR1 is DFQATT and CDR2 SNEGSKA (reference sequence). The CDR3 region has the DNA TGCAGTGCTAGAGATGGGGGACAGGTTAATGAAAAACTGTTTTTT. Its protein is CSARDGGQVNEKLFF.

The table lists this clone with many counts. The rearrangement joins TRBV30 to TRBJ2-1; 9 bases line up with TRBD2. CDR1 is GTSNPN and CDR2 is SVGIG in the germline V gene (reference sequence). Trimming cost V 2 bases and J 6 bases; bases outside gene matches: 8. The CDR3 runs to 15 residues. The CDR3 coding sequence is TGTGCCTGGAGTAACTTCGCGGGAGGGCCCAATGAGCAGTTCTTC. Translating it yields CAWSNFAGGPNEQFF.

This clone was counted at least ten times. This rearrangement joins TRBV5-5 to TRBJ2-3, with D possibly being TRBD1 or TRBD2 (5 bases each). CDR3 size: 17 residues. Trimming stripped 5 bases from V and 3 bases from J, with 22 bases between. CDR1 and CDR2 from the germline V gene are SGHKS and YYEKEE (reference sequence). CDR3 sequence (DNA): TGTGCCAGCAGGCTGGGACCCACGGGGAAAGTGACAGATACGCAGTATTTT. It codes for CASRLGPTGKVTDTQYF.

This clone was seen a single time. One base away lies a much larger clone, so this may be a sequencing read error. Other DNA sequences in the sample encode the same CDR3. The chain has TRBV7-9 and TRBJ1-4; unclear D gene. The CDR3 consists of 13 residues. Looked up from germline, CDR1 is SEHNR and CDR2 is FQNEAQ (reference sequence). In DNA form, the CDR3 reads TGTGCCGGCAGCCCAGGTCCTAATGAAAAACTGTTTTTT. It codes for CAGSPGPNEKLFF.

The table lists this clone with many counts. This chain connects TRBV15 to TRBJ2-5, with D perhaps being TRBD1 or TRBD2 (5 bases each). V was trimmed by 1 base and J by 3 bases, leaving 9 bases between them. CDR1 is LNHNV and CDR2 is YYDKDF in the germline V gene (reference sequence). The CDR3 covers 14 residues. CDR3 nucleotide sequence: TGTGCCACCAGCAGAGGGGACCACGAAGAGACCCAGTACTTC. Protein: CATSRGDHEETQYF.

This clone was seen many times. This chain connects TRBV2 to TRBJ1-2; TRBD1 matches 9 bases. The V gene end was trimmed by 6 bases and the J gene end by 4 bases; junction bases not matched to a gene: 9. The CDR3 is made up of 15 amino acids. CDR1 is SNHLY, CDR2 FYNNEI, per germline. DNA of the CDR3: TGTGCCAGCAGGCGAAGGACAGGGGAACCCTATGGCTACACCTTC. Its translation: CASRRRTGEPYGYTF.

This sequence joins TRBV4-1 and TRBJ1-1, with D possibly being TRBD1 (6 bases). The V gene's germline CDR1 is MGHRA and CDR2 YSYEKL. V was shortened by 0 bases and J by 5 bases, with 16 bases between the two germline ends. The CDR3 has 16 amino acids. CDR3 in amino acids: CASSQDLYRAGTEAFF. The DNA of the CDR3 is TGCGCCAGCAGCCAAGATCTTTACAGGGCAGGAACTGAAGCTTTCTTT.

Ten or more counts support this clone. The V call is TRBV4-1, the J call TRBJ1-6; tentatively, D is TRBD1 (6 bases). The CDR3 spans 18 residues. The V gene lost 0 bases and the J gene lost 8 bases, with 20 bases spanning the gap. Germline values: CDR1 MGHRA, CDR2 YSYEKL. The CDR3 sequence: CASSQDPDSGDRYSPLHF. In DNA form, the CDR3 reads TGCGCCAGCAGCCAAGACCCGGACAGCGGAGACAGATATTCACCCCTCCACTTT.